The 22 T cell receptor beta chains below were found in one sample sequenced in a study of shared clonotypes between healthy human individuals. This table comes from immunoSEQ multiplex PCR, and its TCRdb copy is limited to in-frame clones, with some not included. The table has approximately 2,300,000 clones, under 95% seen once. What was sequenced was naive CD4+ T cells from PBMCs. The subset here: CD45RA+ positively selected. The source is a man between 18 and 29 years old in good health. Some clones in this sample may be carry-over from other donors' samples.

This chain uses TRBV9 with TRBJ2-7; TRBD2 might be the D (6 bases). Trimming cost V 0 bases and J 4 bases, with 14 bases left between them. Germline V gene data show CDR1 as SGDLS and CDR2 as YYNGEE. The CDR3 totals 15 residues. CDR3 sequence reads: CASSVDLRRGYEQYF. Here the CDR3 DNA reads TGTGCCAGCAGCGTAGACCTCAGGCGGGGATACGAGCAGTACTTC.

The V and J genes are TRBV7-2 and TRBJ2-1, with 10 bases that match TRBD2. V trimming: 0 bases; J trimming: 7 bases; junction bases outside the gene matches: 9. Germline loops: CDR1 SGHTA, CDR2 FQGNSA. The CDR3 sequence is 17 residues long. The CDR3 nucleotides are TGTGCCAGCAGCTTAGCGTTCGCTAGCGGGAGTGTGAATGAGCAGTTCTTC. Protein: CASSLAFASGSVNEQFF.

The chain is built from TRBV29-1 and TRBJ1-1; no clear D gene. Trimming removed 4 bases from V and 6 bases from J, with 15 bases in between. In germline, CDR1 is SQVTM, CDR2 ANQGSEA. The CDR3 has 13 amino acids. DNA for the CDR3: TGCAGCGTTGTGGGGAGGGTTCTCCCTGAAGCTTTCTTT. This gives the protein CSVVGRVLPEAFF.

The chain joins TRBV6-1 to TRBJ2-7, with TRBD2 identical over 9 bases. The V and J ends lost 7 bases and 4 bases, in that order; junction bases with no gene match: 5. The V gene's germline CDR1 is MNHNS and CDR2 SASEGT. This CDR3 is 13 amino acids long. This CDR3 is CASKAGGHYEQYF. CDR3 sequence (DNA): TGTGCCAGCAAAGCGGGAGGCCATTACGAGCAGTACTTC.

Details on this clone: Additional DNA sequences in this sample encode the identical CDR3. The V and J genes are TRBV5-1 and TRBJ1-1; D may be TRBD1 (6 bases). The CDR3 spans 14 residues. Germline CDR1 and CDR2: SGHRS and YFSETQ. V was pared by 0 bases and J by 1 base, with 7 bases between. The CDR3 bases are TGCGCCAGCAGCTTGGCGGACAGGAACACTGAAGCTTTCTTT. Protein sequence: CASSLADRNTEAFF.

V and J are TRBV9 and TRBJ2-1; maybe TRBD2 (6 bases). Per the germline V gene, CDR1 is SGDLS and CDR2 is YYNGEE. CDR3 length equals 16 residues. Trimming removed 3 bases from V and 0 bases from J, with 13 bases in between. The CDR3 nucleotides are TGTGCCAGCAGCGGACTTAGCGGAATCTCCTACAATGAGCAGTTCTTC. It is translated as CASSGLSGISYNEQFF.

This clone was picked up one time. Written as DNA, the CDR3 is TGTGCCAGCAGTTACTCGCAGGGTAGCGGGAAGATTGAGCAGTTCTTC. Translated, it gives CASSYSQGSGKIEQFF. The V gene is TRBV6-6, the J gene TRBJ2-1; 8 bases match TRBD2. Germline V gene sequence: CDR1 MNHNY, CDR2 SVGAGI (reference sequence). Trimming took 0 bases from V and 9 from J; bases not matched to a gene: 10. The CDR3 totals 16 residues.

V is TRBV5-4 and J is TRBJ2-3, with 13 bases fitting TRBD2. Trimming at V came to 4 bases and at J to 3 bases, leaving 8 bases not matched to a gene. Germline CDR1 SGHNT, CDR2 YYREEE (reference sequence). The CDR3 length is 17 residues. The DNA of the CDR3 is TGTGCCAGCAGCCCCGGGGGACTAGCGGGAATTACAGATACGCAGTATTTT. It is translated as CASSPGGLAGITDTQYF.

This clone has a single count. CDR3 nucleotides: TGCGCCAGCAGCTTTGGTGAAGATACGCAGTATTTT. Protein product: CASSFGEDTQYF. The chain combines TRBV5-1 with TRBJ2-3; D ambiguous. V was pared by 2 bases and J by 5 bases, with 6 bases between. CDR1 SGHRS and CDR2 YFSETQ come from the germline V gene. CDR3 length: 12 residues.

The chain joins TRBV19 to TRBJ2-3, with D perhaps given as TRBD1 or TRBD2 (5 bases each). Germline V gene lookup returns CDR1 LNHDA and CDR2 SQIVND (reference sequence). This CDR3 is built from 15 residues. Trimming cost V 7 bases and J 0 bases, with 14 bases left between them. The CDR3 region has the DNA TGTGCCAGTAAGGAGAGGGGAGCTAGCACAGATACGCAGTATTTT. Its protein product is CASKERGASTDTQYF.

The V and J genes are TRBV7-9 and TRBJ2-1; 10 nucleotides match TRBD2. J gave up 4 bases and V 4 bases, and 1 base lay outside the gene matches. The CDR3 covers 14 residues. The germline CDR1 and CDR2 sequences are SEHNR and FQNEAQ (reference sequence). CDR3 sequence reads: CASSSSGSYNEQFF. In DNA, the CDR3 is TGTGCCAGCAGCTCTAGCGGGAGTTACAATGAGCAGTTCTTC.

V is TRBV5-1 and J is TRBJ2-1; the D gene is possibly TRBD2 (5 bases). V dropped 6 bases and J dropped 0 bases, with 13 bases sitting between them. This CDR3 comprises 15 residues. Germline lookup yields CDR1 SGHRS and CDR2 YFSETQ. CDR3 amino acids: CASTTRVSSYNEQFF. DNA of the CDR3: TGCGCCAGCACCACTAGGGTGAGCTCCTACAATGAGCAGTTCTTC.

This clone was recorded once. The chain links TRBV5-1 to TRBJ1-1; 9 nucleotides align to TRBD1. Germline CDR1 and CDR2: SGHRS and YFSETQ. The CDR3 sequence is 18 residues long. After removal of 0 bases from V and 0 bases from J, the junction contained 9 bases not matched to a gene. The chain's CDR3 is CASSLAWGTGLMNTEAFF. DNA for the CDR3: TGCGCCAGCAGCTTGGCCTGGGGGACAGGGCTCATGAACACTGAAGCTTTCTTT.

This clone was recorded once. The chain carries TRBV27 and TRBJ1-1; TRBD1 matches at 8 bases. CDR1 is MNHEY, CDR2 SMNVEV, per germline (reference sequence). CDR3 length equals 16 residues. The ends lost 7 bases at V and 1 base at J; junction bases unmatched: 11. CDR3 amino acids: CASTPRAGGPNTEAFF. CDR3 DNA: TGTGCCAGCACCCCAAGGGCAGGGGGCCCGAACACTGAAGCTTTCTTT.

CDR3 protein: CAWSSRPGHYSYEQYF. CDR3 nucleotide sequence: TGTGCCTGGAGCTCCCGCCCGGGACACTACTCCTACGAGCAGTACTTC. The chain couples TRBV30 to TRBJ2-7; weak D call: TRBD1 (6 bases). Trimming removed 3 bases at V and 0 bases at J, with 18 bases between. The CDR3 is 16 amino acids. Germline V CDR1 and CDR2: GTSNPN, SVGIG (reference sequence).

The chain carries TRBV30 and TRBJ1-1; D is uncertain. V was clipped by 2 bases and J by 5 bases, with 12 bases between them. Germline V CDR1 and CDR2: GTSNPN, SVGIG (reference sequence). The CDR3 contains 13 residues. The CDR3 protein is CAWSPVGGTEAFF. In DNA form, the CDR3 reads TGTGCCTGGAGTCCGGTCGGAGGTACTGAAGCTTTCTTT.

The count of this clone is one. The chain links TRBV11-2 to TRBJ1-4; no firm D call. V lost 0 bases, J lost 7 bases, and 15 bases lay in between. The length of the CDR3 is 16 residues. Germline V gene sequence: CDR1 SGHAT, CDR2 FQNNGV. CDR3 sequence reads: CASSLDSRPQREKLFF. CDR3 nucleotide sequence: TGTGCCAGCAGCTTAGATTCCCGTCCCCAGCGTGAAAAACTGTTTTTT.

This rearrangement joins TRBV6-1 to TRBJ1-1; 8 bases map to TRBD1. Germline trimming cut 5 bases from V and 4 bases from J; bases unmatched to any gene: 9. The CDR3 is 15 amino acids. Germline lookup yields CDR1 MNHNS and CDR2 SASEGT. Written as DNA, the CDR3 is TGTGCCAGCAGTTCCCAGGACAGGGCGGGCACTGAAGCTTTCTTT. Protein: CASSSQDRAGTEAFF.

The chain has TRBV28 and TRBJ1-4; 8 positions match TRBD1. V shed 9 bases and J 6 bases; nucleotides not matched to a gene: 6. Germline-derived CDR1 and CDR2 are MDHEN and SYDVKM. This CDR3 is built from 13 residues. In nucleotides, the CDR3 is TGTGCCAGTAAGGACAGGGAGGATGAAAAACTGTTTTTT. Encoded protein: CASKDREDEKLFF.

The CDR3 loop is CASSLYGRYEQYF. The CDR3 nucleotides read TGTGCCAGCAGCCTGTATGGTCGCTACGAGCAGTACTTC. The V gene is TRBV5-4, the J gene TRBJ2-7; D is ambiguous. Germline CDR1 is SGHNT and CDR2 is YYREEE (reference sequence). This CDR3 has 13 residues. Trimming left V 4 bases short and J 3 bases short, with 11 bases between.

The chain carries TRBV4-2 and TRBJ1-2; D is undetermined. This CDR3 region has 14 residues. The ends were cut back, 0 bases at V and 4 bases at J, with 9 bases in the middle. CDR1 is LGHNA, CDR2 YNFKEQ, per germline. CDR3 coding DNA: TGTGCCAGCAGCCAAGATGTGGGGTTCTATGGCTACACCTTC. This encodes CASSQDVGFYGYTF.

This rearrangement joins TRBV9 to TRBJ2-7; no definite D call. V was clipped by 4 bases and J by 7 bases, with 21 bases between them. Germline values: CDR1 SGDLS, CDR2 YYNGEE. CDR3 length: 15 residues. CDR3 DNA sequence: TGTGCCAGCAGCTCCACGCCCGGGTGGATGGGGGAGCAGTACTTC. Its protein is CASSSTPGWMGEQYF.